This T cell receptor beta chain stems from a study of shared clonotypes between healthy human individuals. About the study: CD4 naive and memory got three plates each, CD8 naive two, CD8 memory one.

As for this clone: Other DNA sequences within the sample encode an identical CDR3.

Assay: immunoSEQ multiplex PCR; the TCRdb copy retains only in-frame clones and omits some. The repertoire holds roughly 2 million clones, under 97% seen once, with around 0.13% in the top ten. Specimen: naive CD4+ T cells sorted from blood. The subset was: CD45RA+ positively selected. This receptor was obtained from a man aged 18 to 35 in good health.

CDR3 loop: CASSAGGNQPQHF. Written as DNA, the CDR3 is TGTGCCAGCAGCGCCGGGGGGAATCAGCCCCAGCATTTT. This chain uses TRBV27 with TRBJ1-5; tentative D call: TRBD1 (5 bases). V lost 6 bases and J lost 4, with 10 bases in between. The CDR3 runs to 13 residues. Per the germline V gene, CDR1 is MNHEY and CDR2 is SMNVEV (reference sequence).